The 18 T cell receptor beta chains below were found in one sample sequenced in a study of T cell repertoires in aging, cancer and after chemotherapy. Peripheral blood genomic DNA, not sorted cells or RNA, was the template. Multiplex touch-down PCR with TRB-A/B primers amplified rearranged V-D-J TRB sequences. TCRdb used MiXCR to reprocess the multiplex PCR reads, holding one entry per CDR3 protein. The data show about 6,600 distinct CDR3 sequences, 25% to 30% seen once. What was sequenced was blood. These receptor sequences come from a human donor with a blood cancer. The donor label of this sample is uncertain.

This clonotype was seen a handful of times. The chain has TRBV27 and TRBJ2-7; TRBD1 agrees at 7 bases. The CDR3 length is 16 residues. The germline V gene encodes CDR1 MNHEY and CDR2 SMNVEV (reference sequence). Trimming took 4 bases from V and 1 from J; bases not matched to a gene: 10. The CDR3 DNA reads as TGTGCCAGCAGTTCCAGGACAGGACTGGGTTCCTACGAGCAGTACTTC. Its translation: CASSSRTGLGSYEQYF.

The chain couples TRBV5-1 to TRBJ1-4; D uncertain. Trimming removed 4 bases at V and 7 bases at J, with 14 bases between. The germline V gene has CDR1 SGHRS and CDR2 YFSETQ. The CDR3 runs to 14 residues. As DNA, the CDR3 is TGCGCCAGCAGCCTTCTCAATTATGGTGAAAAACTGTTTTTT. Its protein is CASSLLNYGEKLFF.

This clonotype was seen only a few times. The chain links TRBV19 to TRBJ2-1; D is perhaps TRBD1 (6 bases). V lost 1 base to trimming and J lost 10 bases, with 26 bases between them. The CDR3 extends over 18 amino acids. Per germline, CDR1 LNHDA and CDR2 SQIVND (reference sequence). CDR3 residues: CASSIGPIPWQGSWEQFF. CDR3 DNA sequence: TGTGCCAGTAGTATAGGACCAATTCCTTGGCAGGGGAGTTGGGAGCAGTTCTTC.

The chain has TRBV5-6 and TRBJ2-1; D unresolved. The CDR3 totals 15 residues. V lost 4 bases and J 8 bases, leaving 19 bases between the germline ends. Germline V gene sequence: CDR1 SGHDT, CDR2 YYEEEE. The CDR3 DNA reads TGTGCCAGCAGCCCCTCCGAGTTGGATGGCGATGAGCAGTTCTTC. It encodes CASSPSELDGDEQFF.

This clonotype has only a few counts. The V gene is TRBV5-5, the J gene TRBJ2-7; 9 bases match TRBD2. The CDR3 sequence is 14 residues long. In germline, CDR1 is SGHKS, CDR2 YYEKEE (reference sequence). J gave up 4 bases and V 2 bases, and 4 bases lay outside the gene matches. This chain's CDR3 is CASSLAGGLYEQYF. DNA of the CDR3: TGTGCCAGCAGCTTAGCGGGGGGCCTTTACGAGCAGTACTTC.

This clonotype was seen more than once but under ten times. This chain uses TRBV5-4 with TRBJ1-3; D is perhaps TRBD1 (6 bases). This CDR3 has 14 amino acids. Germline V CDR1 and CDR2: SGHNT, YYREEE (reference sequence). Trimming took 7 bases from V and 4 from J, leaving 15 bases between them. This CDR3 is CASEQQGRGNTIYF. For the CDR3, the DNA is TGTGCCAGCGAACAACAGGGAAGAGGAAACACCATATATTTT.

This chain connects TRBV6-2 or TRBV6-3 to TRBJ1-6; D unclear. The CDR3 has 21 residues. Germline CDR1 and CDR2: MNHEY and SVGEGT. Trimming took 5 bases from V and 0 from J, leaving 26 bases between them. CDR3 nucleotide sequence: TGTGCCAGCAGTCCAGCCCCCCGGACCCCGCGGGAATCCTCCTATAATTCACCCCTCCACTTT. Protein product: CASSPAPRTPRESSYNSPLHF.

The genes are TRBV11-2 and TRBJ2-2, with TRBD1 identical over 7 bases. Germline CDR1 reads SGHAT; CDR2 reads FQNNGV. Germline trimming cut 5 bases from V and 1 base from J; bases unmatched to any gene: 7. CDR3 length: 16 residues. The CDR3 is CASSPVTGKNTGELFF. The DNA for the CDR3 is TGTGCCAGCAGCCCTGTGACAGGGAAGAACACCGGGGAGCTGTTTTTT.

Turning to this clonotype: A read error may produce the germline difference seen at one junction end. The chain combines TRBV6-5 with TRBJ2-7, with D perhaps TRBD2 (6 bases). Germline V lookup: CDR1 MNHEY, CDR2 SVGAGI. The CDR3 length is 16 residues. The CDR3 is CSSSYSGGASLGEQYF. The CDR3 DNA follows: TGTTCCAGCAGTTACTCGGGCGGGGCTTCCCTGGGGGAGCAGTACTTC.

The chain recombines TRBV7-2 with TRBJ2-3, with TRBD1 identical over 7 bases. The germline gives CDR1 SGHTA, CDR2 FQGNSA. The V segment lost 5 bases and the J segment 3 bases; nucleotides outside the gene matches: 2. CDR3 size: 13 residues. CDR3 bases: TGTGCCAGCAGCCCGGACAGGACAGATACGCAGTATTTT. Translating it yields CASSPDRTDTQYF.

This clonotype was observed a handful of times. The J gene is TRBJ1-4, the V gene TRBV19, with D possibly being TRBD1 (6 bases). V lost 5 bases and J 3 bases, leaving 13 bases between the germline ends. This CDR3 has 15 amino acids. The V gene's germline CDR1 is LNHDA and CDR2 SQIVND (reference sequence). CDR3 sequence reads: CASSFGGQSNEKLFF. The CDR3 DNA follows: TGTGCCAGTAGTTTCGGTGGACAGTCTAATGAAAAACTGTTTTTT. Full variable domain (remainder filled in from reference TRBV19 and TRBJ1-4): DGGITQSPKYLFRKEGQNVTLSCEQNLNHDAMYWYRQDPGQGLRLIYYSQIVNDFQKGDIAEGYSVSREKKESFPLTVTSAQKNPTAFYLCASSFGGQSNEKLFFGSGTQLSVL.

The V call is TRBV7-2, the J call TRBJ2-1, with 7 positions matching TRBD1. This CDR3 comprises 15 residues. Germline-derived CDR1 and CDR2 are SGHTA and FQGNSA. With 5 bases clipped from V and 4 bases from J, the junction kept 8 bases outside the gene matches. CDR3: CASSLRTGVYNEQFF. The CDR3 nucleotides are TGTGCCAGCAGCCTGAGGACAGGAGTTTACAATGAGCAGTTCTTC. The full variable domain, in which reference TRBV7-2 and TRBJ2-1 provide the parts outside the CDR3, is GAGVSQSPSNKVTEKGKDVELRCDPISGHTALYWYRQSLGQGLEFLIYFQGNSAPDKSGLPSDRFSAERTGGSVSTLTIQRTQQEDSAVYLCASSLRTGVYNEQFFGPGTRLTVL.

The CDR3: CASSRLAGGHGNEQFF. The CDR3 nucleotides are TGTGCCAGCAGCCGCCTAGCTGGGGGACACGGGAATGAGCAGTTCTTC. V gene TRBV6-4 combines with J gene TRBJ2-1; possible D gene TRBD1, 6 bases. Germline loops: CDR1 MRHNA, CDR2 SNTAGT. Trimming pared 6 bases from V and 7 bases from J, leaving 22 bases between. CDR3 size: 16 residues.

J is TRBJ2-7 and V is TRBV11-1, with TRBD2 matching 7 bases. CDR1 and CDR2 from the germline V gene are SGHAT and FQDESV (reference sequence). Unmatched junction bases numbered 6, after V lost 3 bases and J lost 4 bases. The CDR3 extends over 14 amino acids. The chain's CDR3 is CASSFLRDYYEQYF. The CDR3 DNA reads TGTGCCAGCAGCTTTCTCAGGGACTATTACGAGCAGTACTTC.

This clonotype was counted a few times. This chain uses TRBV6-6 with TRBJ2-7, with 8 bases matching TRBD1. The CDR3 consists of 13 residues. J lost 3 bases, V lost 5 bases, and 3 bases had no gene match. The germline CDR1 and CDR2 sequences are MNHNY and SVGAGI (reference sequence). This CDR3 is CASSRTGNYEQYF. CDR3 coding DNA: TGTGCCAGCAGTCGGACAGGGAACTACGAGCAGTACTTC.

The chain combines TRBV27 with TRBJ1-5; D is perhaps TRBD1 (5 bases). The CDR3 totals 17 residues. The V end lost 1 base, the J end lost 10 bases, and 23 bases lay between the germline ends. The germline CDR1 and CDR2 sequences are MNHEY and SMNVEV (reference sequence). The CDR3, as DNA: TGTGCCAGCAGTTTATATGGGGGGACTTTACCTGTTGTTCCCCAGCATTTT. Translation gives CASSLYGGTLPVVPQHF.

The rearrangement links TRBV20-1 to TRBJ1-6; the D gene is possibly TRBD1 (6 bases). The germline V and J ends were trimmed by 0 bases and 9 bases, with 18 bases remaining between them. The germline CDR1 and CDR2 sequences are DFQATT and SNEGSKA (reference sequence). The CDR3 is made up of 16 amino acids. The CDR3 here is CSARDPDRILGSPLHF. For the CDR3, the DNA is TGCAGTGCTAGAGATCCCGACAGGATATTGGGTTCACCCCTCCACTTT.

This clonotype appeared many times. This rearrangement joins TRBV27 to TRBJ2-1; D perhaps matches TRBD1 (5 bases). CDR1 is MNHEY and CDR2 is SMNVEV in the germline V gene (reference sequence). With 1 base removed from V and 5 bases from J, the gap between germline ends came to 15 bases. This CDR3 contains 16 residues. The CDR3, as DNA: TGTGCCAGCAGTTTATTTTCAGGGAAGGGTAACAATGAGCAGTTCTTC. It specifies CASSLFSGKGNNEQFF.